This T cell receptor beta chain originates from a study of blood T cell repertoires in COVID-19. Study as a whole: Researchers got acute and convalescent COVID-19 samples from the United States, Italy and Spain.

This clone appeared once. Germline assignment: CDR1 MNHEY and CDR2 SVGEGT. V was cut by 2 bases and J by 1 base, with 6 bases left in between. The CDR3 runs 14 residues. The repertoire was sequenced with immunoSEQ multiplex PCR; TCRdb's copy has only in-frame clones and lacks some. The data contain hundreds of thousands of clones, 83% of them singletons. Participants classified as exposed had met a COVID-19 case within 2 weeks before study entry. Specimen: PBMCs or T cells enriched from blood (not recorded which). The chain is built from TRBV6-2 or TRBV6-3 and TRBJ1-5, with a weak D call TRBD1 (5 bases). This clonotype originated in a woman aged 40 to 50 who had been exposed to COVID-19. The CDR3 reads CASSYGGSNQPQHF. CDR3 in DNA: TGTGCCAGCAGTTACGGGGGGAGCAATCAGCCCCAGCATTTT.